Below, 10 T cell receptor beta chains from the same sample are listed, as sequenced in a study of spatial heterogeneity in lung cancer (dated by TCRdb to the late 2010s). The library was built by means of 5' RACE. The instrument given in TCRdb is NextSeq 500. TCRdb passed the public sequencing reads through fastp at Q25 and MiXCR, retaining productive beta sequences. Rows merge per CDR3 protein into single entries with the most common DNA and genes. The sample includes about 86,000 distinct CDR3 sequences, with over 10% observed a single time. The biggest ten clones account for 4.6% of the sample. Sample time point, as interpreted from the label and publication: sample taken at primary tumor resection. Whole RNA extracted from tumor and nontumor lung tissue, or from cryopreserved PBMC samples, was used for TCR sequencing without cell sorting. This specimen was PBMCs, taken at surgery. Receptors were obtained from a male donor with early-stage non-small cell lung cancer.

This clonotype has ten or more counts. The chain carries TRBV7-9 and TRBJ2-5; 12 bases agree with TRBD2. The CDR3 length is 16 residues. Germline CDR1 is SEHNR and CDR2 is FQNEAQ (reference sequence). V shed 4 bases and J 4 bases; nucleotides not matched to a gene: 7. The CDR3 region has the DNA TGTGCCAGCAGCTCCGGACTAGCGGGGATTTTAGAGACCCAGTACTTC. Its translation is CASSSGLAGILETQYF. Looking up the rest from reference TRBV7-9 and TRBJ2-5 gives the full variable domain: DTGVSQNPRHKITKRGQNVTFRCDPISEHNRLYWYRQTLGQGPEFLTYFQNEAQLEKSRLLSDRFSAERPKGSFSTLEIQRTEQGDSAMYLCASSSGLAGILETQYFGPGTRLLVL.

There are a few counts of this clonotype. The chain recombines TRBV19 with TRBJ2-7; D is possibly TRBD2 (6 bases). In germline, CDR1 is LNHDA, CDR2 SQIVND (reference sequence). V was clipped by 4 bases and J by 1 base, with 11 bases between them. The CDR3 runs 14 residues. Here the CDR3 DNA reads TGTGCCAGTAGTAGCTGGGAGGAATCCTACGAGCAGTACTTC. This gives the protein CASSSWEESYEQYF.

This rearrangement joins TRBV20-1 to TRBJ2-7; 10 nucleotides match TRBD2. Trimming at V came to 5 bases and at J to 5 bases, leaving 6 bases not matched to a gene. This CDR3 contains 13 residues. The germline CDR1 and CDR2 sequences are DFQATT and SNEGSKA (reference sequence). CDR3 in amino acids: CSAGTSVGDEQYF. In nucleotides, the CDR3 is TGCAGTGCTGGGACTAGCGTAGGCGACGAGCAGTACTTC.

This clonotype was observed a few times. The chain employs TRBV20-1 and TRBJ2-1, with 7 bases aligning to TRBD2. Losses at the gene ends were 2 bases for V and 2 bases for J; bases not matched to a gene: 9. This CDR3 spans 16 amino acids. Germline CDR1 reads DFQATT; CDR2 reads SNEGSKA (reference sequence). The CDR3 DNA reads as TGCAGTGCTAGAAGTTCGGGCGGGAGTACCTACAATGAGCAGTTCTTC. This translates into CSARSSGGSTYNEQFF.

The chain recombines TRBV7-2 with TRBJ2-7; 9 bases fit TRBD1. Germline assignment: CDR1 SGHTA and CDR2 FQGNSA. The CDR3 contains 15 residues. Trimming at V came to 1 base and at J to 4 bases, leaving 5 bases not matched to a gene. The CDR3 nucleotides read TGTGCCAGCAGCTTAGATAGGACAGGGGTTTACGAGCAGTACTTC. Amino acids: CASSLDRTGVYEQYF.

This clonotype turned up a few times. The genes are TRBV5-1 and TRBJ2-7, with TRBD1 as a possible D gene (6 bases). V shed 5 bases and J shed 2 bases, with 8 bases lying between them. CDR1 is SGHRS and CDR2 is YFSETQ in the germline V gene. The CDR3 is made up of 12 amino acids. The CDR3 DNA follows: TGCGCCAGCAGTGCAGGGGCCTACGAGCAGTACTTC. Translating gives CASSAGAYEQYF. Full variable domain (outside the CDR3, taken from reference TRBV5-1 and TRBJ2-7): KAGVTQTPRYLIKTRGQQVTLSCSPISGHRSVSWYQQTPGQGLQFLFEYFSETQRNKGNFPGRFSGRQFSNSRSEMNVSTLELGDSALYLCASSAGAYEQYFGPGTRLTVT.

This clonotype showed up just a few times. This sequence joins TRBV7-2 and TRBJ2-1, with no clear D. Germline-derived CDR1 and CDR2 are SGHTA and FQGNSA. V lost 5 bases and J 8 bases, leaving 19 bases between the germline ends. This CDR3 comprises 15 residues. CDR3 residues: CASSPEWNYRDEQFF. CDR3 nucleotides: TGTGCCAGCAGCCCAGAGTGGAACTATAGGGATGAGCAGTTCTTC. Drawing the rest from reference TRBV7-2 and TRBJ2-1, the complete variable domain is GAGVSQSPSNKVTEKGKDVELRCDPISGHTALYWYRQSLGQGLEFLIYFQGNSAPDKSGLPSDRFSAERTGGSVSTLTIQRTQQEDSAVYLCASSPEWNYRDEQFFGPGTRLTVL.

At least ten counts were recorded for this clonotype. The chain carries TRBV5-1 and TRBJ1-2; TRBD1 matches 7 bases. In germline, CDR1 is SGHRS, CDR2 YFSETQ. The CDR3 runs to 14 residues. J gave up 6 bases and V 2 bases, and 7 bases lay outside the gene matches. The CDR3 spells CASSLSGTEHGYTF. The CDR3 DNA reads TGCGCCAGCAGCTTATCCGGGACAGAGCATGGCTACACCTTC.

This clonotype was detected only a few times. The rearrangement uses TRBV25-1 and TRBJ2-5; the D gene is possibly TRBD1 (5 bases). Germline V gives CDR1 MGHDK, CDR2 SYGVNS. V dropped 2 bases and J dropped 4 bases, with 11 bases sitting between them. This CDR3 region has 14 residues. This chain's CDR3 is CASSEEVRAETQYF. Here the CDR3 DNA reads TGTGCCAGCAGTGAAGAGGTCAGGGCAGAGACCCAGTACTTC.

This clonotype has a handful of counts. The chain recombines TRBV29-1 with TRBJ1-1, with D hard to call. Trimming took off 6 bases at V and 1 base at J, with 9 bases between the two ends. Germline V gene data show CDR1 as SQVTM and CDR2 as ANQGSEA. The CDR3 is made up of 12 amino acids. CDR3 protein: CSVSRGNTEAFF. Written as DNA, the CDR3 is TGCAGCGTATCCCGGGGGAACACTGAAGCTTTCTTT. The variable domain in full, with the rest retrieved from reference TRBV29-1 and TRBJ1-1, is SAVISQKPSRDICQRGTSLTIQCQVDSQVTMMFWYRQQPGQSLTLIATANQGSEATYESGFVIDKFPISRPNLTFSTLTVSNMSPEDSSIYLCSVSRGNTEAFFGQGTRLTVV.